This is a list of T cell receptor beta chains from one sample in a study of cytomegalovirus exposure and HLA in healthy donors. Assay: immunoSEQ multiplex PCR; the TCRdb copy retains only in-frame clones and omits some. The sample yields fewer than 200,000 clones, around 85% seen once. Sequencing was done on a sample of PBMCs. The receptors originated from a man between 18 and 35 years old in good health and CMV-seropositive. Each CDR3 is given without its conserved first and last residue.

v_gene,j_gene,CDR3aa
TRBV2,TRBJ1-1,ASSESEMNTEAF
TRBV14,TRBJ2-5,ASSQDRHRGPGETQY
TRBV27,TRBJ2-7,ASSGTGFPNEQY
TRBV19,TRBJ2-1,ASSAQLAGVYNEQF
TRBV7-3,TRBJ2-2,ASSLYPPGGTYTGELF
TRBV5-4,TRBJ2-5,ASSPTSGGPYQETQY
TRBV28,TRBJ2-7,AANTKVTGTYGYEQY
TRBV11-2,TRBJ1-1,ASSQGQGGAEAF
TRBV5-1,TRBJ2-1,ASSWGGYSGINEQF
TRBV6-1,TRBJ2-1,ASSAGLVERSYNEQF
TRBV6-5,TRBJ2-7,ASSGLAPYEQY
TRBV30,TRBJ1-3,AWDRGGGNTIY
TRBV7-3,TRBJ2-1,ASSLTSGGGYNEQF
TRBV9,TRBJ2-3,ASSSGGRSDTQY
TRBV11-2,TRBJ2-3,ASSLGLAADTQY
TRBV28,TRBJ2-1,ASSTTIDLGEQF
TRBV5-1,TRBJ2-7,ASSLDRGLPYEQY
TRBV28,TRBJ1-2,ASSSADFVLEGYT
TRBV9,TRBJ1-2,ASSGPGGVGYT
TRBV5-5,TRBJ2-7,ASSTGTSGTYEQY
TRBV7-9,TRBJ2-7,ASSQRDSYEQY